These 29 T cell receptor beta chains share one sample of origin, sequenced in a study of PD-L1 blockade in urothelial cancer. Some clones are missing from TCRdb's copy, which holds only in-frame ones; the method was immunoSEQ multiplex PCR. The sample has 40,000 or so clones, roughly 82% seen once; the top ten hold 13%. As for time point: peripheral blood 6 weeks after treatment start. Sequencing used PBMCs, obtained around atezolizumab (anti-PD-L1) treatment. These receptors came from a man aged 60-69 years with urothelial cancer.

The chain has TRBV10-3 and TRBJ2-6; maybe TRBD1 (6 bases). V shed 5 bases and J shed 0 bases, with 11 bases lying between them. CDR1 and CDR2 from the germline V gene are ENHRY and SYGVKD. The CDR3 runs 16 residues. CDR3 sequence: CAISMTGISGANVLTF. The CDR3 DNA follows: TGTGCCATCAGTATGACAGGAATCTCTGGGGCCAACGTCCTGACTTTC.

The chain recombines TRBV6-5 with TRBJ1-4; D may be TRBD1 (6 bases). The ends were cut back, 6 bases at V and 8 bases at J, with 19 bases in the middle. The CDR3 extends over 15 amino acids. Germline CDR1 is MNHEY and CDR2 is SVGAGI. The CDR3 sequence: CASSYTRGGSEKLFF. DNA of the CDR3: TGTGCCAGCAGCTACACGAGGGGGGGGTCCGAAAAACTGTTTTTT.

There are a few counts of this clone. For the CDR3, the DNA is TGTGCCAGCAGCGTAGTGTCAGTGGCCACAGATACGCAGTATTTT. Residues: CASSVVSVATDTQYF. The V call is TRBV9, the J call TRBJ2-3; no definite D call. This CDR3 spans 15 amino acids. Germline CDR1 and CDR2: SGDLS and YYNGEE. V dropped 0 bases and J dropped 2 bases, with 10 bases sitting between them. Supplemented by reference TRBV9 and TRBJ2-3, the full variable domain reads DSGVTQTPKHLITATGQRVTLRCSPRSGDLSVYWYQQSLDQGLQFLIQYYNGEERAKGNILERFSAQQFPDLHSELNLSSLELGDSALYFCASSVVSVATDTQYFGPGTRLTVL.

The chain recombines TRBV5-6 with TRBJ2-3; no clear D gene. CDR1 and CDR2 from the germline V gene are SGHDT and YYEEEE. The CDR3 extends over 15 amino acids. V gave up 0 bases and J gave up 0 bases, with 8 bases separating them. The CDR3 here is CASSLGHLSTDTQYF. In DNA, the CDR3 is TGTGCCAGCAGCTTGGGACACCTTAGCACAGATACGCAGTATTTT.

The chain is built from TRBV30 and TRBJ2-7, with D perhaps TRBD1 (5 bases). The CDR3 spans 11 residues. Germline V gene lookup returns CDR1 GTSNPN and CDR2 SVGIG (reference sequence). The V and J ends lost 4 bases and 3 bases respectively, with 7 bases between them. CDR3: CAWKGLYEQYF. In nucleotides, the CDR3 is TGTGCCTGGAAGGGGCTCTACGAGCAGTACTTC.

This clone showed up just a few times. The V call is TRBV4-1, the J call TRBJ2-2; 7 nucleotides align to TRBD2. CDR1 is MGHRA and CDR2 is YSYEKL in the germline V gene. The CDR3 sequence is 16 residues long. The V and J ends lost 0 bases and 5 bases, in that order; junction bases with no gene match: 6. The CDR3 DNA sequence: TGCGCCAGCAGCCAAGAACCAGCGGGATTAACCGGGGAGCTGTTTTTT. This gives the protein CASSQEPAGLTGELFF.

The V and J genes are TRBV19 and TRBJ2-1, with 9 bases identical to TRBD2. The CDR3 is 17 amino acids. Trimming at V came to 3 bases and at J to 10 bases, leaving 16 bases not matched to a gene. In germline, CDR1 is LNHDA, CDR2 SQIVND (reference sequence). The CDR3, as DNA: TGTGCCAGTAGTATGTCTTTCGGGCTAGCGGGGCGTGGGGAGCAGTTCTTC. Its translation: CASSMSFGLAGRGEQFF.

CDR3 loop: CASSPRTSGSVNEQFF. In DNA form, the CDR3 reads TGTGCCAGCAGCCCGCGGACTAGCGGGAGTGTTAATGAGCAGTTCTTC. V is TRBV7-9 and J is TRBJ2-1; 13 bases line up with TRBD2. This CDR3 region has 16 residues. V was pared by 5 bases and J by 7 bases, with 8 bases of the junction left unmatched. CDR1 is SEHNR and CDR2 is FQNEAQ in the germline V gene (reference sequence).

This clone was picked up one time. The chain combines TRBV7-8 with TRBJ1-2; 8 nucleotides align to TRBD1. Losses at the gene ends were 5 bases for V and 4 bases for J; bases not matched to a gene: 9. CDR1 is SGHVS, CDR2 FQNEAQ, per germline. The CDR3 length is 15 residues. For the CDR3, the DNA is TGTGCCAGCAGCCCCGGACAGGGAGGCGTCTATGGCTACACCTTC. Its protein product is CASSPGQGGVYGYTF.

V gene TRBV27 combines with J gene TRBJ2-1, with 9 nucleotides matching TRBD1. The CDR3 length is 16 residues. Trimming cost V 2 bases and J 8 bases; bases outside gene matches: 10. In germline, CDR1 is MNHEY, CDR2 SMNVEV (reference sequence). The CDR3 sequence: CASSLRTGGWGYEQFF. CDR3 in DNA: TGTGCCAGCAGTTTACGCACAGGGGGCTGGGGATATGAGCAGTTCTTC.

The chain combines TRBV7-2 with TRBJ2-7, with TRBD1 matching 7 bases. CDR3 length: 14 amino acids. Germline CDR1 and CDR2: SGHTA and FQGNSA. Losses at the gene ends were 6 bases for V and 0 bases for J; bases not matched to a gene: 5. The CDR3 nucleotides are TGTGCCAGCAGGTCGGGACAGACCTCCTACGAGCAGTACTTC. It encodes CASRSGQTSYEQYF.

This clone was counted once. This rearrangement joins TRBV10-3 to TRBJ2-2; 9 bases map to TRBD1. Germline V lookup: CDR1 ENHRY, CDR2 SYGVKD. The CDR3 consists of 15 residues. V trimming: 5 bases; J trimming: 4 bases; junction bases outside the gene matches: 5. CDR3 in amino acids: CAISFTGGGTGELFF. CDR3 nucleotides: TGTGCCATCAGTTTTACAGGGGGCGGCACCGGGGAGCTGTTTTTT.

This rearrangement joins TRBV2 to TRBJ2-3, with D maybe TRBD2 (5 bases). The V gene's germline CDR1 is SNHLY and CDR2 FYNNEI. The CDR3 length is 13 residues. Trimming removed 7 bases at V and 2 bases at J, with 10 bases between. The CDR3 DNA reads TGTGCCAGCATGGACGGGAACACAGATACGCAGTATTTT. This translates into CASMDGNTDTQYF.

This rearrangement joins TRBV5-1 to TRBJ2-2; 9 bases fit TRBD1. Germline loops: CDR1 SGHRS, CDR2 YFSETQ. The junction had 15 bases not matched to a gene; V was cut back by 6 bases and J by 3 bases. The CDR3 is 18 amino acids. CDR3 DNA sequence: TGCGCCAGCACCCTTGGATTTAACAGGGGGCCGGACACCGGGGAGCTGTTTTTT. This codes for CASTLGFNRGPDTGELFF.

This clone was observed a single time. The CDR3 sequence: CASSLGTEGVGYTF. The CDR3 nucleotides read TGCGCCAGCAGCTTAGGGACAGAGGGGGTTGGCTACACCTTC. The rearrangement joins TRBV5-1 to TRBJ1-2, with 7 bases aligning to TRBD1. The germline V gene has CDR1 SGHRS and CDR2 YFSETQ. Trimming took 2 bases from V and 7 from J; bases not matched to a gene: 8. The CDR3 sequence is 14 residues long.

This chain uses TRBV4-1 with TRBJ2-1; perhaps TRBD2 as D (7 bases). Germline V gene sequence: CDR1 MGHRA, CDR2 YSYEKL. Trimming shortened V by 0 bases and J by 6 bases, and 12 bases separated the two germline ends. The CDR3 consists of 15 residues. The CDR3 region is CASSQDWAGANEQFF. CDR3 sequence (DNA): TGCGCCAGCAGCCAAGATTGGGCGGGGGCCAATGAGCAGTTCTTC.

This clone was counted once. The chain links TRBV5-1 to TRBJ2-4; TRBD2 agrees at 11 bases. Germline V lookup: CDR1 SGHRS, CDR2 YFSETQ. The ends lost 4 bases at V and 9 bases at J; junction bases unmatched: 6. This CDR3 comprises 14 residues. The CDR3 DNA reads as TGCGCCAGCAGCGCGGATGGACTAGCGGGCATTCAGTACTTC. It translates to CASSADGLAGIQYF.

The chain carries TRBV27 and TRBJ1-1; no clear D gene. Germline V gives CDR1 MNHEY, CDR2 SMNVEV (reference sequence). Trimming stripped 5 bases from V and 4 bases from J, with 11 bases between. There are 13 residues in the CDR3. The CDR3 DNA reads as TGTGCCAGCAGTCCCGGGGTTGCCACTGAAGCTTTCTTT. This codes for CASSPGVATEAFF.

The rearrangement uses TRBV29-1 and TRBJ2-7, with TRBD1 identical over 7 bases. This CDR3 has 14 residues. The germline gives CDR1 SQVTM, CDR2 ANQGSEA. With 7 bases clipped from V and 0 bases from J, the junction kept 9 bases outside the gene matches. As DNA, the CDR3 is TGCAGCGCCTCGACAGGGACGAACTCCTACGAGCAGTACTTC. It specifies CSASTGTNSYEQYF.

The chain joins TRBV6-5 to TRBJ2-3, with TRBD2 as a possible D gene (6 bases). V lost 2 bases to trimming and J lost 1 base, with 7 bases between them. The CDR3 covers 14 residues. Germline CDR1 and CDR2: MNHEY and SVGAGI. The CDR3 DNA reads TGTGCCAGCAGTTACCCGGGGGGCACAGATACGCAGTATTTT. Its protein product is CASSYPGGTDTQYF.

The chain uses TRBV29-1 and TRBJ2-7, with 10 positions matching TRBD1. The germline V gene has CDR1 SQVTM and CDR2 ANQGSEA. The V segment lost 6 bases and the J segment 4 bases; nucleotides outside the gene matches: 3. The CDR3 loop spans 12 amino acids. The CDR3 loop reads CSVPGQGYEQYF. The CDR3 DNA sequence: TGCAGCGTCCCGGGACAGGGGTACGAGCAGTACTTC.

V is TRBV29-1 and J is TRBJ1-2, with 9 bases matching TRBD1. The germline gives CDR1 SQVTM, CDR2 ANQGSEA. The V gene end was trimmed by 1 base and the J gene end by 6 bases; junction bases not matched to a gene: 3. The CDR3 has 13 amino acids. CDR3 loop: CSVEGDRAHGYTF. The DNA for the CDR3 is TGCAGCGTTGAAGGGGACAGGGCCCATGGCTACACCTTC.

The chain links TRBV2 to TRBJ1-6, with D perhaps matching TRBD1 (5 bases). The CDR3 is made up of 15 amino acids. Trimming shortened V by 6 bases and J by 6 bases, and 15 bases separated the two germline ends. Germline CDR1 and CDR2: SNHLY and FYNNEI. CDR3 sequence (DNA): TGTGCCAGCAGGGGGGACGGGGGGGTTAATTCACCCCTCCACTTT. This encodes CASRGDGGVNSPLHF.

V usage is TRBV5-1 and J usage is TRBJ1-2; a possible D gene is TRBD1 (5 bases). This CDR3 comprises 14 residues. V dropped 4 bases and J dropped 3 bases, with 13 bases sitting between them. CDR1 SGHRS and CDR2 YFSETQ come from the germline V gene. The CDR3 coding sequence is TGCGCCAGCAGCCCGAATCGGGACTACTATGGCTACACCTTC. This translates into CASSPNRDYYGYTF.

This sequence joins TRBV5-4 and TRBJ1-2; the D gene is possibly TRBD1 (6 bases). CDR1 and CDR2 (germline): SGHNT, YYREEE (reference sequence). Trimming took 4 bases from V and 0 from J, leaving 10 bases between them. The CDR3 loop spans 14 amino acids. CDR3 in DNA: TGTGCCAGCAGCGGGACAAACGCTAACTATGGCTACACCTTC. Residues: CASSGTNANYGYTF. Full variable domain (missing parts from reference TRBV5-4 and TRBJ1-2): ETGVTQSPTHLIKTRGQQVTLRCSSQSGHNTVSWYQQALGQGPQFIFQYYREEENGRGNFPPRFSGLQFPNYSSELNVNALELDDSALYLCASSGTNANYGYTFGSGTRLTVV.

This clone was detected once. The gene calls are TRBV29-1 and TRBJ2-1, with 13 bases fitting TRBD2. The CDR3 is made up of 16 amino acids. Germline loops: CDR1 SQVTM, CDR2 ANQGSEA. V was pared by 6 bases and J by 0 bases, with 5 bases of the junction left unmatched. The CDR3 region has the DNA TGCAGCGTCTCCAGGACTAGCGGGAGCTCCTACAATGAGCAGTTCTTC. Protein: CSVSRTSGSSYNEQFF.

The CDR3 is CASSYSQEDIQYF. The CDR3 bases are TGTGCCAGCAGTTACTCTCAGGAGGACATTCAGTACTTC. The V gene is TRBV27, the J gene TRBJ2-4; D might be TRBD2 (5 bases). V was trimmed by 4 bases and J by 8 bases, leaving 12 bases between them. CDR1 and CDR2 (germline): MNHEY, SMNVEV (reference sequence). The CDR3 extends over 13 amino acids.

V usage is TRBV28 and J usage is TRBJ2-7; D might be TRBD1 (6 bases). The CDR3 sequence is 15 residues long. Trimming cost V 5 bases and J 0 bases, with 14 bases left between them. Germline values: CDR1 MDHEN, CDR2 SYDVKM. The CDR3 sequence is CASSVPGHGSYEQYF. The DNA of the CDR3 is TGTGCCAGCAGTGTTCCGGGACACGGCTCCTACGAGCAGTACTTC.

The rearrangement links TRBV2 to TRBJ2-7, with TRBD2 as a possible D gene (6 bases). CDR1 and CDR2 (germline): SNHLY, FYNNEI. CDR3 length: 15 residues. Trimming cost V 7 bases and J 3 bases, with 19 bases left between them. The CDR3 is CASKVDIADLYEQYF. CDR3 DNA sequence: TGTGCCAGCAAGGTGGATATAGCGGACCTCTACGAGCAGTACTTC.